This T cell receptor (beta chain) was retrieved from a study of blood T cell repertoires in COVID-19. TCRdb's table, derived via immunoSEQ multiplex PCR, lists solely in-frame clones and lacks some. The sample lists 270,000 or so clones, about nine tenths occurring once. This CDR3 is 14 amino acids long. Germline V gene data show CDR1 as MNHEY and CDR2 as SVGAGI. Unmatched junction bases numbered 5, after V lost 7 bases and J lost 7 bases. The sequence came from a woman aged 25 to 45 with acute COVID-19. This sequence joins TRBV6-5 and TRBJ1-4; the match to TRBD1 covers 11 bases. Sequences were obtained from PBMCs or T cells enriched from blood (not recorded which). CDR3 in DNA: TGTGCCAGCAACCCGGGACAGGGGGGTGAAAAACTGTTTTTT. It specifies CASNPGQGGEKLFF.